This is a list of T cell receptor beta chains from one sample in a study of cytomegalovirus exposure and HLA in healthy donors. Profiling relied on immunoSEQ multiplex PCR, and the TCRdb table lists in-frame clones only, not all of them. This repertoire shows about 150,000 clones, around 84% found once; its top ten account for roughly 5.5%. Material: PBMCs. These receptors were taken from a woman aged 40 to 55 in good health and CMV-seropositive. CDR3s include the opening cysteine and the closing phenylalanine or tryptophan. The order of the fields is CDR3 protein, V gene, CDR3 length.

CDR3: CASRETSGRALNEQFF; V: TRBV19; length: 16
CDR3: CASSPGQGGEQYF; V: TRBV6-6; length: 13
CDR3: CASSFVRGGAGVTGYTF; V: TRBV28; length: 17
CDR3: CASSRSGSGGDEQFF; V: TRBV7-9; length: 15
CDR3: CASRRTGVGNTIYF; V: TRBV28; length: 14
CDR3: CASSGGTGGEKLFF; V: TRBV28; length: 14
CDR3: CASSRELNTEAFF; V: TRBV7-9; length: 13
CDR3: CASSPITGRALGEQFF; V: TRBV7-8; length: 16
CDR3: CAISDPQGAANEKLFF; V: TRBV10-3; length: 16
CDR3: CASSLAGMQGGTEAFF; V: TRBV11-2; length: 16
CDR3: CASSRQGASGEQYF; V: TRBV5-4; length: 14
CDR3: CASSFRPRGQGGNTIYF; V: TRBV11-2; length: 17
CDR3: CASSPRTEAFYEQYF; V: TRBV5-1; length: 15
CDR3: CASRPNRGVGEKLFF; V: TRBV6-5; length: 15
CDR3: CASSTGAPSGSTDTQYF; V: TRBV11-1; length: 17
CDR3: CAWSVLRASGKNTQYF; V: TRBV30; length: 16
CDR3: CASSQDRDSTYSNQPQHF; V: TRBV4-1; length: 18
CDR3: CASSLLAGARETQYF; V: TRBV28; length: 15
CDR3: CASSDRVYNEQFF; V: TRBV6-5; length: 13
CDR3: CASSLGGPRYNEQFF; V: TRBV4-1; length: 15
CDR3: CASSIGQGNTEAFF; V: TRBV5-1; length: 14
CDR3: CASSLETVISGANVLTF; V: TRBV7-9; length: 17
CDR3: CASSLSSGRKLATNEKLFF; V: TRBV27; length: 19
CDR3: CASIGQGAHQPQHF; V: TRBV19; length: 14
CDR3: CASGAGATYEQYF; V: TRBV5-6; length: 13
CDR3: CASSEMSGSSNEQFF; V: TRBV10-1; length: 15
CDR3: CASSSRQGNYGYTF; V: TRBV2; length: 14
CDR3: CASSPSGSLTGELFF; V: TRBV19; length: 15
CDR3: CASSPTGYSGANVLTF; V: TRBV18; length: 16
CDR3: CASSLEYTGELFF; V: TRBV7-3; length: 13
CDR3: CASRPLIAGIYGYTF; V: TRBV2; length: 15
CDR3: CASSKAVTNEKLFF; V: TRBV19; length: 14
CDR3: CSVDSIHVNTEAFF; V: TRBV29-1; length: 14
CDR3: CASSTSINTEAFF; V: TRBV2; length: 13
CDR3: CAWSGPPPQTAGRHEQYF; V: TRBV30; length: 18
CDR3: CSVETPYGGIGHLPSYEQYF; V: TRBV29-1; length: 20
CDR3: CASIQGGVYNEQFF; V: TRBV28; length: 14
CDR3: CAWSARGGVRGYTF; V: TRBV30; length: 14
CDR3: CASSGLAGTQETQYF; V: TRBV5-6; length: 15
CDR3: CASTLLAGAGEQYF; V: TRBV7-2; length: 14
CDR3: CASSSDRGQPQHF; V: TRBV7-3; length: 13
CDR3: CAIRQDGTNTGELFF; V: TRBV10-3; length: 15
CDR3: CASGETGKANGYTF; V: TRBV28; length: 14
CDR3: CASSQDGGGSSTDTQYF; V: TRBV4-1; length: 17
CDR3: CASSFFSGVTDTQYF; V: TRBV7-9; length: 15
CDR3: CASSPWTSGETQYF; V: TRBV5-4; length: 14
CDR3: CASSPWGGTSGSRADIQYF; V: TRBV5-1; length: 19
CDR3: CASSVRAGSNQPQHF; V: TRBV2; length: 15
CDR3: CASSDRVVSYEQYF; V: TRBV18; length: 14
CDR3: CASSLEVDLFRGSYNEQFF; V: TRBV2; length: 19
CDR3: CASSQRLDAGYQETQYF; V: TRBV4-1; length: 17
CDR3: CASSEFATSRSYEQYF; V: TRBV2; length: 16
CDR3: CSAWGLAGSYEQYF; V: TRBV29-1; length: 14
CDR3: CASSYRADGATEAFF; V: TRBV6-5; length: 15
CDR3: CASSVGTANTEAFF; V: TRBV5-1; length: 14